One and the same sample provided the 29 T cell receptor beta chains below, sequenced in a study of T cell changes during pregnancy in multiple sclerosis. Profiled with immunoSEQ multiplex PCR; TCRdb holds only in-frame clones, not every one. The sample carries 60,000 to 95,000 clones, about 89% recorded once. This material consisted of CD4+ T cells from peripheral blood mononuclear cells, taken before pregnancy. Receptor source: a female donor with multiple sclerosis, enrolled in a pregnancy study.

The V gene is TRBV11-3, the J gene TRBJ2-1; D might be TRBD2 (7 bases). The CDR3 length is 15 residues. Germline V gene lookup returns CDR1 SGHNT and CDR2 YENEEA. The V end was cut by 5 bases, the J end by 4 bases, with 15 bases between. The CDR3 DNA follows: TGTGCCAGCAGCCCGGAACAGGGACTATACAATGAGCAGTTCTTC. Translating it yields CASSPEQGLYNEQFF.

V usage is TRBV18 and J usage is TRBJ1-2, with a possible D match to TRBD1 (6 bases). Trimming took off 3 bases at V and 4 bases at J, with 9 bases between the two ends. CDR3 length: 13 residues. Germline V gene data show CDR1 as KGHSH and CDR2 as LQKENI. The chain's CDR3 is CASSPDRFYGYTF. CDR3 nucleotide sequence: TGTGCCAGCTCACCGGACAGATTCTATGGCTACACCTTC.

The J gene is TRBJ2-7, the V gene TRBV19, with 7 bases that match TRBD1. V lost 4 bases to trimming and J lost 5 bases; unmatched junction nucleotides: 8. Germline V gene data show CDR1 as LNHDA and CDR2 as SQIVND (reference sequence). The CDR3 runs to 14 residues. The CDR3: CASSNYRGFNEQYF. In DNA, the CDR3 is TGTGCCAGTAGTAACTACAGGGGATTCAACGAGCAGTACTTC.

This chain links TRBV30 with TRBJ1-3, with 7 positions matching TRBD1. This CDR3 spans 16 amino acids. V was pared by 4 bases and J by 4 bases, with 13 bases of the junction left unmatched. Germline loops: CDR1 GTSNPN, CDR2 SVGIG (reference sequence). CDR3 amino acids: CAWTRDRAKMGNTIYF. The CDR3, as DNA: TGTGCCTGGACCAGGGACAGAGCTAAGATGGGAAACACCATATATTTT.

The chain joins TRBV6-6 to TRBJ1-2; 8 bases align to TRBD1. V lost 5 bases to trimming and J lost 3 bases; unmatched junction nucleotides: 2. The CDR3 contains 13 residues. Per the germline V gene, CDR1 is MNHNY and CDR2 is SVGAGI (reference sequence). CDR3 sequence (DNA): TGTGCCAGCAGTCCCAGGGGGCACTATGGCTACACCTTC. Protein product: CASSPRGHYGYTF.

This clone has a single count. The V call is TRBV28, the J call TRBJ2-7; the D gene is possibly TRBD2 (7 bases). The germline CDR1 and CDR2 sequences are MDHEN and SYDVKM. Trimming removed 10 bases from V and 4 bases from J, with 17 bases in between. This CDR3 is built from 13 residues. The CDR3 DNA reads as TGTGCCACCGCAGGGGAGGGCCTATACGAGCAGTACTTC. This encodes CATAGEGLYEQYF.

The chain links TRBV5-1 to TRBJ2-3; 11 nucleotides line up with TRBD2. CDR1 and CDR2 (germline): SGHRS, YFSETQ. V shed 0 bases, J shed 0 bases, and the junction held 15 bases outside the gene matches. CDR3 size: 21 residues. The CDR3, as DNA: TGCGCCAGCAGCTTGGTGGCTAGCGGGAGGCCCACGATAACTAGCACAGATACGCAGTATTTT. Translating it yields CASSLVASGRPTITSTDTQYF.

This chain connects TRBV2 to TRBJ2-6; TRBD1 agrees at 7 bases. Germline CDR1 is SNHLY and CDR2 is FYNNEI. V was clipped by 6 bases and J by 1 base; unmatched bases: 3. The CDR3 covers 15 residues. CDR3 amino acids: CASRTDRSGANVLTF. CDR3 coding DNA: TGTGCCAGCAGGACGGACAGGTCTGGGGCCAACGTCCTGACTTTC.

The CDR3 is CASSSGGGYTF. CDR3 DNA sequence: TGTGCCAGCAGCTCAGGGGGTGGCTACACCTTC. The chain carries TRBV7-3 and TRBJ1-2, with 7 bases matching TRBD1. The CDR3 sequence is 11 residues long. Germline trimming cut 4 bases from V and 7 bases from J; bases unmatched to any gene: 0. From germline, CDR1 is SGHTA and CDR2 FQGTGA. Full variable domain (rest looked up from reference TRBV7-3 and TRBJ1-2): GAGVSQTPSNKVTEKGKYVELRCDPISGHTALYWYRQSLGQGPEFLIYFQGTGAADDSGLPNDRFFAVRPEGSVSTLKIQRTERGDSAVYLCASSSGGGYTFGSGTRLTVV.

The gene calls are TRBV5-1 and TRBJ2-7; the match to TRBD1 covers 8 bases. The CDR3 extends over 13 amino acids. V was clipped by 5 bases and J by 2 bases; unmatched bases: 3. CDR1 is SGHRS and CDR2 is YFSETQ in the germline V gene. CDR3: CASRMTGAYEQYF. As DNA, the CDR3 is TGCGCCAGCAGGATGACAGGGGCCTACGAGCAGTACTTC. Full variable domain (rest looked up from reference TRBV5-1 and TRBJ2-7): KAGVTQTPRYLIKTRGQQVTLSCSPISGHRSVSWYQQTPGQGLQFLFEYFSETQRNKGNFPGRFSGRQFSNSRSEMNVSTLELGDSALYLCASRMTGAYEQYFGPGTRLTVT.

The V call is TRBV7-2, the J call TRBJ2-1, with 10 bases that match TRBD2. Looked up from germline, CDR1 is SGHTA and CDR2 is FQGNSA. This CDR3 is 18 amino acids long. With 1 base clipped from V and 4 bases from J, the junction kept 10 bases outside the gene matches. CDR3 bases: TGTGCCAGCAGCTTAGTTCGTCTGCCTAGCGGGGGATACAATGAGCAGTTCTTC. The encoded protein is CASSLVRLPSGGYNEQFF.

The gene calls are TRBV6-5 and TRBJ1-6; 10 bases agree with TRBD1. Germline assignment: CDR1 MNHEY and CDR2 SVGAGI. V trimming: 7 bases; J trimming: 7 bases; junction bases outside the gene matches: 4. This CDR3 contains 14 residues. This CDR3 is CASNADRGNSPLHF. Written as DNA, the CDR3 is TGTGCCAGCAACGCGGACAGGGGGAATTCACCCCTCCACTTT.

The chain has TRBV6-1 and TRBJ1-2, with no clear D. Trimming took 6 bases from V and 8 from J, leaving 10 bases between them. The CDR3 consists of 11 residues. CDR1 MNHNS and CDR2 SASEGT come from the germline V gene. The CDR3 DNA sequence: TGTGCCAGCAGGGGAGGCGGCGGCTACACCTTC. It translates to CASRGGGGYTF.

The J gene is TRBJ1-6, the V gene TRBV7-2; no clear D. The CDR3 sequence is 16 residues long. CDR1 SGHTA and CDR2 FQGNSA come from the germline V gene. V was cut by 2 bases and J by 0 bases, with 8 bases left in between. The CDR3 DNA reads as TGTGCCAGCAGCTTACGGGTGAGCTCCTATAATTCACCCCTCCACTTT. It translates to CASSLRVSSYNSPLHF.

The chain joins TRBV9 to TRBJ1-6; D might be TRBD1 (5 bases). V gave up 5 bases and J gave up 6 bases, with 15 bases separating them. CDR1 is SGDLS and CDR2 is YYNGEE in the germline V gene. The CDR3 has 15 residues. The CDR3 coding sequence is TGTGCCAGCAGTGCAGGGAATTCCGGTAATTCACCCCTCCACTTT. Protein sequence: CASSAGNSGNSPLHF.

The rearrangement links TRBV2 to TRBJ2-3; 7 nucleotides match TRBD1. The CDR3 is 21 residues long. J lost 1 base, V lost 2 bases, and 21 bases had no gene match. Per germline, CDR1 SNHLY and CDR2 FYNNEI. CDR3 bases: TGTGCCAGCAGTGAATTTCCCTCATGGCGAGACAGGGCTGTCGGCACAGATACGCAGTATTTT. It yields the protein CASSEFPSWRDRAVGTDTQYF.

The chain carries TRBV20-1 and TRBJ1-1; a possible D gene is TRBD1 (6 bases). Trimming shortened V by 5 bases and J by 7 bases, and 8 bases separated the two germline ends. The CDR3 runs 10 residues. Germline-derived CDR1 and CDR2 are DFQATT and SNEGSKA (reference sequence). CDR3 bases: TGCAGTGCTGTCAGGGGTGAAGCTTTCTTT. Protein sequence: CSAVRGEAFF.

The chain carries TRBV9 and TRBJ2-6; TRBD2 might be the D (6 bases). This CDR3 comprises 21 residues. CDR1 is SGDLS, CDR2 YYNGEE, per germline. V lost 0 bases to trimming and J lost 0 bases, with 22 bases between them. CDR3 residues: CASSVVAFRGGFTSGANVLTF. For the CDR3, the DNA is TGTGCCAGCAGCGTAGTAGCGTTCCGCGGAGGGTTTACCTCTGGGGCCAACGTCCTGACTTTC.

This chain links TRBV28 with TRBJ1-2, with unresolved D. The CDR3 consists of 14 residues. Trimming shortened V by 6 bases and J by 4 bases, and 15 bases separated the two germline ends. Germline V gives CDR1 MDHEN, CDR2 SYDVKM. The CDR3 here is CASSPGGNSYGYTF. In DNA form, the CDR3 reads TGTGCCAGCAGCCCAGGTGGCAATAGCTATGGCTACACCTTC.

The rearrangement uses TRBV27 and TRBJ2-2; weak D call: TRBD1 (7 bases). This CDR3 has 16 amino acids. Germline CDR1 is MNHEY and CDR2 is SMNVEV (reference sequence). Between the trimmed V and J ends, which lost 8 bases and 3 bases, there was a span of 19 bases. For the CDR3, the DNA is TGTGCCAGCTTCAGGTTGGGGGGACAGCACACCGGGGAGCTGTTTTTT. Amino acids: CASFRLGGQHTGELFF.

The CDR3 DNA follows: TGTGCCAGTAGTAGACCGGGACATAGCAATCAGCCCCAGCATTTT. Encoded protein: CASSRPGHSNQPQHF. The chain links TRBV19 to TRBJ1-5; D might be TRBD1 (6 bases). The germline V and J ends were trimmed by 4 bases and 0 bases, with 10 bases remaining between them. The CDR3 length is 15 residues. In germline, CDR1 is LNHDA, CDR2 SQIVND (reference sequence).

CDR3 sequence (DNA): TGTGCCAGCTCACTACAGGGGGGACAAGAGACCCAGTACTTC. Its translation: CASSLQGGQETQYF. The chain is built from TRBV18 and TRBJ2-5, with TRBD1 identical over 8 bases. The CDR3 length is 14 residues. The V segment lost 4 bases and the J segment 2 bases; nucleotides outside the gene matches: 3. The V gene's germline CDR1 is KGHSH and CDR2 LQKENI.

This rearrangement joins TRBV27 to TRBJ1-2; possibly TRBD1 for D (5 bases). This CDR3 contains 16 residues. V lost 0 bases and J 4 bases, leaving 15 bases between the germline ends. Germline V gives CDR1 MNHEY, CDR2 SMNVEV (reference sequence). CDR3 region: CASSLSPGGEVYGYTF. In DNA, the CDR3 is TGTGCCAGCAGTTTATCCCCCGGAGGGGAAGTCTATGGCTACACCTTC.

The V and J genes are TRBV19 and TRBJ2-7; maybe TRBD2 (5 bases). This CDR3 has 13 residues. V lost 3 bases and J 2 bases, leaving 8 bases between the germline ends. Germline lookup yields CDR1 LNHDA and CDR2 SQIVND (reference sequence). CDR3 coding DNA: TGTGCCAGTAGTATTCGGGAAACCTACGAGCAGTACTTC. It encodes CASSIRETYEQYF.

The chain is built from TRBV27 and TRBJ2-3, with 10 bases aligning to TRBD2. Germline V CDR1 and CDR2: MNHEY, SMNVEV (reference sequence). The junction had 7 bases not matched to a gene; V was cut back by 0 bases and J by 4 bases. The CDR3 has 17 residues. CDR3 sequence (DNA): TGTGCCAGCAGTTTATCCCTTCTAGCGGGAGTTTCAGATACGCAGTATTTT. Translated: CASSLSLLAGVSDTQYF.

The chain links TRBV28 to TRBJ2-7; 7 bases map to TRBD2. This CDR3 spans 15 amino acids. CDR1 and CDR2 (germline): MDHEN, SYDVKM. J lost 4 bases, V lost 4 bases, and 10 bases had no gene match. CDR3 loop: CASSSLRLARYEQYF. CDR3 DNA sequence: TGTGCCAGCAGTTCCCTAAGACTAGCCCGGTACGAGCAGTACTTC.

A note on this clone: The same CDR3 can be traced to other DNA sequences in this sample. The chain's CDR3 is CASSLGQGENTEAFF. The DNA for the CDR3 is TGTGCCAGCAGCTTAGGACAGGGTGAAAACACTGAAGCTTTCTTT. V usage is TRBV11-3 and J usage is TRBJ1-1, with 7 positions matching TRBD1. In germline, CDR1 is SGHNT, CDR2 YENEEA. The CDR3 consists of 15 residues. Germline trimming cut 1 base from V and 2 bases from J; bases unmatched to any gene: 4. Using reference TRBV11-3 and TRBJ1-1 for the parts outside the CDR3, the full variable domain is EAGVVQSPRYKIIEKKQPVAFWCNPISGHNTLYWYLQNLGQGPELLIRYENEEAVDDSQLPKDRFSAERLKGVDSTLKIQPAELGDSAVYLCASSLGQGENTEAFFGQGTRLTVV.

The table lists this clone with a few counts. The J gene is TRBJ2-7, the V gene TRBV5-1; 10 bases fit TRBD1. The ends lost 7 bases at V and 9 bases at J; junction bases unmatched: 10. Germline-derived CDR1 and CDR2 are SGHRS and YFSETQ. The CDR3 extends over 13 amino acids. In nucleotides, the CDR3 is TGCGCCAGCTCTGGGACAGGGGTGGCTAGGCAGTACTTC. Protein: CASSGTGVARQYF. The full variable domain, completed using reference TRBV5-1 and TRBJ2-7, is KAGVTQTPRYLIKTRGQQVTLSCSPISGHRSVSWYQQTPGQGLQFLFEYFSETQRNKGNFPGRFSGRQFSNSRSEMNVSTLELGDSALYLCASSGTGVARQYFGPGTRLTVT.

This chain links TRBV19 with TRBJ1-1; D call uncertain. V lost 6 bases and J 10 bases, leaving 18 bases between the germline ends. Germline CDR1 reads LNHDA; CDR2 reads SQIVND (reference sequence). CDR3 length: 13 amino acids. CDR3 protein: CASSSLEVLRAFF. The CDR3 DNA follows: TGTGCCAGTAGCTCTCTGGAGGTTCTGCGAGCTTTCTTT.